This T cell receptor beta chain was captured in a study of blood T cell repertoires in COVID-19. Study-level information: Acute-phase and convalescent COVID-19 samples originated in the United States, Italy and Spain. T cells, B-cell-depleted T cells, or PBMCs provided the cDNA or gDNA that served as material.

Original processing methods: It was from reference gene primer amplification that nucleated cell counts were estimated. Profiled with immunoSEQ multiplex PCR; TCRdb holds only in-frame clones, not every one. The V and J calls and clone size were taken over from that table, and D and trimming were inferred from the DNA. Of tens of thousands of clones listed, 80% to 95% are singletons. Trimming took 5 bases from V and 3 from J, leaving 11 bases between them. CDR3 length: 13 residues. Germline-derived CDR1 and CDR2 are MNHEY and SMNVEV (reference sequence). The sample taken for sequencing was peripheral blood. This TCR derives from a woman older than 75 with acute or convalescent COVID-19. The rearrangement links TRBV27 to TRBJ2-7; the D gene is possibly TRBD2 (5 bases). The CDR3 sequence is CASSRQLDYEQYF. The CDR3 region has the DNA TGTGCCAGCAGTCGCCAACTAGACTACGAGCAGTACTTC.